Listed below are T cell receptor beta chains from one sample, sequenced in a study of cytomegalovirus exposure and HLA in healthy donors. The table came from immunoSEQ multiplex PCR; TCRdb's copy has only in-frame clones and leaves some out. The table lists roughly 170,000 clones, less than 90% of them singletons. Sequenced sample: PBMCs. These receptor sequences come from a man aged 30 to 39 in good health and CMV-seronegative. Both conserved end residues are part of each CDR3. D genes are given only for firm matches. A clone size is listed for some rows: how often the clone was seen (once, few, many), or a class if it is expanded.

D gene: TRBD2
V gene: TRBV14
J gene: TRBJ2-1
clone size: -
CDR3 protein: CASSHAAVLAGGSYNEQFF
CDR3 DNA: TGTGCCAGCAGTCACGCCGCGGTATTGGCGGGAGGCTCCTACAATGAGCAGTTCTTC

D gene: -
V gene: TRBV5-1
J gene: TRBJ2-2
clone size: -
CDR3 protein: CASGDQGNTGELFF
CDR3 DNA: TGCGCCAGCGGAGATCAGGGGAACACCGGGGAGCTGTTTTTT

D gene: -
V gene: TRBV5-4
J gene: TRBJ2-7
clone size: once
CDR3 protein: CASSLGGQEPYEQYF
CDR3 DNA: TGTGCCAGCAGCTTGGGAGGGCAGGAACCTTACGAGCAGTACTTC

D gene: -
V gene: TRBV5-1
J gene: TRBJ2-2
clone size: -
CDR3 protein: CASSAVLSGELFF
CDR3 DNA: TGCGCCAGCAGCGCGGTTCTCTCCGGGGAGCTGTTTTTT

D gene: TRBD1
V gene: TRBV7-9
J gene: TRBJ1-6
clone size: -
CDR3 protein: CSSSSGTGGLESPLHF
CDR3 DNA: TGTTCCAGCAGCTCCGGGACAGGGGGCCTTGAGTCACCCCTCCACTTT

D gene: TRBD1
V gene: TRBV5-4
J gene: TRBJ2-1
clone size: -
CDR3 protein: CASSFLDRGGNEQFF
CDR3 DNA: TGTGCCAGCAGCTTCTTGGACAGGGGGGGTAATGAGCAGTTCTTC

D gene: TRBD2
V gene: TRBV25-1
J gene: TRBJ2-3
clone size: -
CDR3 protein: CASSEWSGSSGTDTQYF
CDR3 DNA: TGTGCCAGCAGTGAATGGAGCGGGAGTAGTGGCACAGATACGCAGTATTTT

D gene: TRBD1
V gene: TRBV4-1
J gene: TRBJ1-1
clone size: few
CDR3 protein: CASSQEPRDRVNTEAFF
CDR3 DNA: TGCGCCAGCAGCCAAGAGCCCCGGGACAGGGTGAACACTGAAGCTTTCTTT

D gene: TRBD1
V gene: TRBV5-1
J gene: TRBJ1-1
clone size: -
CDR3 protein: CASRQGARTEAFF
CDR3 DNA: TGCGCCAGCAGACAGGGGGCGAGAACTGAAGCTTTCTTT

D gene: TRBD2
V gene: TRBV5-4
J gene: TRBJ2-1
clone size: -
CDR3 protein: CASSSAGLEYNEQFF
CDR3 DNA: TGTGCCAGCAGCTCGGCCGGACTAGAGTACAATGAGCAGTTCTTC

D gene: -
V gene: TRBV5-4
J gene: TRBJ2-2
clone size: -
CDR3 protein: CASSSLRETGELFF
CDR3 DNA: TGTGCCAGCAGCTCACTACGGGAAACCGGGGAGCTGTTTTTT

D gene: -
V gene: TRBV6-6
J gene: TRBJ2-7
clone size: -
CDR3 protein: CASSTGSYEQYF
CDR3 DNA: TGTGCCAGCTCGACAGGCTCCTACGAGCAGTACTTC

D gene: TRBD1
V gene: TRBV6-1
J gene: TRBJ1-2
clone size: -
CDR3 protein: CASKETGTTNYGYTF
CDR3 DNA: TGTGCCAGCAAGGAGACAGGGACCACGAACTATGGCTACACCTTC

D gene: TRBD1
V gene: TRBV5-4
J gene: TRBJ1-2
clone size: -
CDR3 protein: CASSLETGGRGYGYTF
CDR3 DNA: TGTGCCAGCAGCTTGGAAACAGGGGGCCGGGGCTATGGCTACACCTTC

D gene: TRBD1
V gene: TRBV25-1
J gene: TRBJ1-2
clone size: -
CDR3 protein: CASSGTGDYGYTF
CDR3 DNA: TGTGCCAGCAGTGGAACAGGGGACTATGGCTACACCTTC

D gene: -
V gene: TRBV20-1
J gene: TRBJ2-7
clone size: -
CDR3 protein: CSATAGDRQYF
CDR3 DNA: TGCAGTGCTACGGCAGGAGACAGGCAGTACTTC

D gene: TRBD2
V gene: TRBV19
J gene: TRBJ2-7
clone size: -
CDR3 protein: CASSMGAGLDYEQYF
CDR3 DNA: TGTGCCAGTAGTATGGGGGCGGGACTAGATTACGAGCAGTACTTC

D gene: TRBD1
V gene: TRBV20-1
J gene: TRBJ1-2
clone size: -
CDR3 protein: CSASDRGGYTF
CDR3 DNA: TGCAGTGCTTCTGACAGGGGGGGCTACACCTTC

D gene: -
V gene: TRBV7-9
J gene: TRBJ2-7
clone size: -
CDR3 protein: CASSPPTGFHEQYF
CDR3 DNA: TGTGCCAGCAGCCCCCCAACAGGGTTTCACGAGCAGTACTTC

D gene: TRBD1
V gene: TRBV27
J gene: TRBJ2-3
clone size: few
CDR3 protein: CASSSLDRVPDTQYF
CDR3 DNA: TGTGCCAGCAGTTCCTTGGACAGGGTACCAGATACGCAGTATTTT

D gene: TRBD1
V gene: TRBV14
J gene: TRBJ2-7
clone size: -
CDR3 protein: CASSSQGSYEQYF
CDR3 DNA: TGTGCCAGCAGTTCACAGGGGTCCTACGAGCAGTACTTC

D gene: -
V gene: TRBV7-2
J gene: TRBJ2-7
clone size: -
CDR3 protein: CASSLDSGTPSYEQYF
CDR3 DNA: TGTGCCAGCAGCTTAGACTCCGGGACTCCCTCCTACGAGCAGTACTTC

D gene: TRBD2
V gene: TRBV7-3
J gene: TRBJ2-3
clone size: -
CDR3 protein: CASSWSGGSTDTQYF
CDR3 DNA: TGTGCCAGCAGCTGGAGCGGGGGAAGCACAGATACGCAGTATTTT

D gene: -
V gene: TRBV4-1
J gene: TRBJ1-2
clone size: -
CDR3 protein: CASSQAMSRQLYGYTF
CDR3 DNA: TGCGCCAGCAGCCAAGCTATGAGTCGACAGCTCTATGGCTACACCTTC

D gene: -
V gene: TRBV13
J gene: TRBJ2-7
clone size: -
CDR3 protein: CASSRQNYEQYF
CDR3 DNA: TGTGCCAGCAGCCGACAGAACTACGAGCAGTACTTC

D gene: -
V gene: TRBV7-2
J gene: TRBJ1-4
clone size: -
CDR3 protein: CASSLIQGLNEKLFF
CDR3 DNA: TGTGCCAGCAGCTTAATACAGGGCCTTAATGAAAAACTGTTTTTT

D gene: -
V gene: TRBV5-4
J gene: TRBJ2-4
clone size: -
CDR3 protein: CASSSSGLAKNIQYF
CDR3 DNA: TGTGCCAGCAGCTCCTCAGGCCTAGCCAAAAACATTCAGTACTTC

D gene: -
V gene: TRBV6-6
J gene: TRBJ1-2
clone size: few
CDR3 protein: CASIIQGNGHYGYTF
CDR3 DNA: TGTGCCAGCATTATACAGGGTAATGGGCACTATGGCTACACCTTC

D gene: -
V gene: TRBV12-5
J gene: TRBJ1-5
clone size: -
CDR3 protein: CASGLVPDRLVTVRNQPQHF
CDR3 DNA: TGTGCTAGTGGTTTGGTACCAGACAGACTGGTCACCGTCCGCAATCAGCCCCAGCATTTT

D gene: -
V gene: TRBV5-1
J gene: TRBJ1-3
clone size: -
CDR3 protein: CASSPASSGNTIYF
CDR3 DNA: TGCGCCAGCAGCCCAGCGAGCTCTGGAAACACCATATATTTT

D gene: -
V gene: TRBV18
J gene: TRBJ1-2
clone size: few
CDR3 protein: CASSPTDGYTF
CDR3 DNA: TGTGCCAGCTCCCCGACAGATGGCTACACCTTC

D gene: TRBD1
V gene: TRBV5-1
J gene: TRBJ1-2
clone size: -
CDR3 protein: CASSLAGQAGGYTF
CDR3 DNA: TGCGCCAGCAGCTTGGCCGGACAGGCGGGAGGCTACACCTTC

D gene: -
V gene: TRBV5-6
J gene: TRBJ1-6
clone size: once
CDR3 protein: CASSLRQGGSPLHF
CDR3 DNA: TGTGCCAGCAGCTTGAGGCAGGGAGGATCACCCCTCCACTTT

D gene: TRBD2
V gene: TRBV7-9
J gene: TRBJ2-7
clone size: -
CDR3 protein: CSSSGTVPYEQYF
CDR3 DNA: TGTTCCAGCAGCGGGACTGTTCCATACGAGCAGTACTTC

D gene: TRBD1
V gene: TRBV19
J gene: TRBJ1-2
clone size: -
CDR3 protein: CASTRTGGDLYGYTF
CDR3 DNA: TGTGCCAGTACCAGGACAGGGGGAGACCTTTATGGCTACACCTTC

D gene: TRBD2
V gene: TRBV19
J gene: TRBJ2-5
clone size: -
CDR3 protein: CASGTSGGIETQYF
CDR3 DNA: TGTGCCAGCGGGACTAGCGGGGGTATAGAGACCCAGTACTTC

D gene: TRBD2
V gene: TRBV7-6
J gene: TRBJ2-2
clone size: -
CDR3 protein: CASSSLAGVNTGELFF
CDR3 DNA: TGTGCCAGCAGCTCATTAGCGGGGGTGAACACCGGGGAGCTGTTTTTT

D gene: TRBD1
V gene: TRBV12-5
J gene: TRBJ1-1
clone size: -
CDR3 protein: CASGLGSKTGKKNTEAFF
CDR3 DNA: TGTGCTAGTGGTTTGGGAAGCAAGACAGGGAAAAAGAACACTGAAGCTTTCTTT

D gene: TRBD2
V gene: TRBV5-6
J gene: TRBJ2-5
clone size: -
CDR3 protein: CASSLWARDYVSETQYF
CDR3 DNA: TGTGCCAGCAGCTTGTGGGCCCGGGACTACGTTTCAGAGACCCAGTACTTC

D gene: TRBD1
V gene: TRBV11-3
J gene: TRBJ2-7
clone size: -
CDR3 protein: CASSLVGQGAYEQYF
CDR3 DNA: TGTGCCAGCAGCTTAGTTGGACAGGGGGCCTACGAGCAGTACTTC

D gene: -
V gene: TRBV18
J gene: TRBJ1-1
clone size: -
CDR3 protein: CASSPTGGMGTEAFF
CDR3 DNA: TGTGCCAGCTCACCAACGGGAGGTATGGGTACTGAAGCTTTCTTT

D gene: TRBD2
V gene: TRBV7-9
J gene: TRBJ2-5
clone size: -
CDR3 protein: CASSLGSSGNAETQYF
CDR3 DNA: TGTGCCAGCAGCTTAGGATCTAGCGGGAATGCGGAGACCCAGTACTTC

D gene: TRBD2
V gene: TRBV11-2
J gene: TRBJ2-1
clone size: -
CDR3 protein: CASSGLAGGYNEQFF
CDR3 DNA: TGTGCCAGCAGCGGGCTAGCGGGAGGATACAATGAGCAGTTCTTC

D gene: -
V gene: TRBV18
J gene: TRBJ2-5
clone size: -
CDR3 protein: CASSPEQGLQETQYF
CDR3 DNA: TGTGCCAGCTCACCAGAGCAGGGCCTACAAGAGACCCAGTACTTC

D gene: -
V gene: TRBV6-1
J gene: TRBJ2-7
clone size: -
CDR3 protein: CASSEALRNDEWDTYEQYF
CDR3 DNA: TGTGCCAGCAGTGAAGCGCTTCGTAATGATGAGTGGGACACCTACGAGCAGTACTTC

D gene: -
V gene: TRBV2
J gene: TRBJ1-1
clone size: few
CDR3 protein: CASIRGSMNTEAFF
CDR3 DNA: TGTGCCAGCATTAGGGGGTCTATGAACACTGAAGCTTTCTTT

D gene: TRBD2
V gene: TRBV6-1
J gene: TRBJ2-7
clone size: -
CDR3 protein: CATSGLAPHEQYF
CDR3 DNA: TGTGCCACCTCGGGACTAGCCCCCCACGAGCAGTACTTC

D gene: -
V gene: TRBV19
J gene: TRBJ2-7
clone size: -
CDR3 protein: CASTGTPAYEQYF
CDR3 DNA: TGTGCCAGTACCGGGACTCCTGCCTACGAGCAGTACTTC

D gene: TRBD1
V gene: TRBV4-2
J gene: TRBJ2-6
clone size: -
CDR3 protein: CASSQRVDREYSGANVLTF
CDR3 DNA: TGTGCCAGCAGCCAGAGAGTGGACAGGGAGTACTCTGGGGCCAACGTCCTGACTTTC

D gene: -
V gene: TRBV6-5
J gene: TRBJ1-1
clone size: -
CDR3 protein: CASRSRMNTEAFF
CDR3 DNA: TGTGCCAGCAGATCTCGTATGAACACTGAAGCTTTCTTT

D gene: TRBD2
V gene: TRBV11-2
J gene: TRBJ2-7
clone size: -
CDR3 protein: CASSDQRDSYEQYF
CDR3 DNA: TGTGCCAGCAGCGATCAGCGGGACTCCTACGAGCAGTACTTC

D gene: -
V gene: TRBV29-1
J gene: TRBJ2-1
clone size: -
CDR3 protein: CSAQGGRSYNEQFF
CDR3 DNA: TGCAGCGCGCAGGGGGGAAGGTCCTACAATGAGCAGTTCTTC

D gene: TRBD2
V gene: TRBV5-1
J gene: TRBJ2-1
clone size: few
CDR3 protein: CASTLFLADDNEQFF
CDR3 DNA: TGCGCCAGCACCCTCTTCCTAGCGGATGACAATGAGCAGTTCTTC

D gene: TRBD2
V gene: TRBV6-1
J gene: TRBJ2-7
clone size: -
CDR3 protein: CASSVGTSGGASFYEQYF
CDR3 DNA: TGTGCCAGCAGTGTGGGGACTAGCGGGGGGGCCTCCTTCTACGAGCAGTACTTC

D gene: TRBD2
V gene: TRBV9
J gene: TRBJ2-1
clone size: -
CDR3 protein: CASRSGGLAEYNEQFF
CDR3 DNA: TGTGCCAGCAGGTCAGGAGGACTAGCGGAGTACAATGAGCAGTTCTTC

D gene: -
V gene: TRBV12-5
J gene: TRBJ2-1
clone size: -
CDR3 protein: CASGLGPRGNEQFF
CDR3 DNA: TGTGCTAGTGGTTTGGGGCCGAGAGGCAATGAGCAGTTCTTC

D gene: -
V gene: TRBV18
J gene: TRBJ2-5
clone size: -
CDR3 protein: CASSYNGETQYF
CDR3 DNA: TGTGCCAGCTCATACAACGGGGAGACCCAGTACTTC

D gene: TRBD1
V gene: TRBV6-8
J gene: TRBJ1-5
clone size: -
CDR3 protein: CASRRDSRGSNQPQHF
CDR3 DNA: TGTGCCAGCAGGAGGGACAGTCGGGGTAGCAATCAGCCCCAGCATTTT

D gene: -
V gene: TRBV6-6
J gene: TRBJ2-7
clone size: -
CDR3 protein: CASSITSSREQYF
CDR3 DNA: TGTGCCAGCAGTATTACTAGCTCCAGGGAGCAGTACTTC